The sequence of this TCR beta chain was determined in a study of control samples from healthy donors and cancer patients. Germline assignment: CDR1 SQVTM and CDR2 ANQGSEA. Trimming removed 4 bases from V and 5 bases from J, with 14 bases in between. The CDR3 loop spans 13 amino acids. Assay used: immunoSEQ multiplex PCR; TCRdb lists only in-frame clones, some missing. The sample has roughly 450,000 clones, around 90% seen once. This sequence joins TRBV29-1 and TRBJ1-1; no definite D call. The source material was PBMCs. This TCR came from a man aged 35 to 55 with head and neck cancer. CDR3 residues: CSVVRGGWTEAFF. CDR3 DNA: TGCAGCGTTGTGCGGGGAGGGTGGACTGAAGCTTTCTTT.